This T cell receptor (beta chain) was observed in a study of blood T cell repertoires in COVID-19. Across the whole study: Donors in the United States, Italy and Spain gave samples during acute or convalescent COVID-19. Sample material is recorded as cDNA or gDNA derived from T cells, B-cell-depleted T cells, or PBMCs.

The data were produced by immunoSEQ multiplex PCR, yet TCRdb's version contains in-frame clones alone and is incomplete. The data show about 83,000 clones, about 88% seen once. The CDR3 has 15 amino acids. From germline, CDR1 is SGHRS and CDR2 YFSETQ. The V end was cut by 4 bases, the J end by 3 bases, with 16 bases between. Sequencing used peripheral blood. This clonotype was sampled from a man aged 80 or over with active or convalescent COVID-19. The chain has TRBV5-1 and TRBJ1-2; D possibly corresponds to TRBD1 (6 bases). This CDR3 reads CASSGGGGVDYGYTF. Written as DNA, the CDR3 is TGCGCCAGCAGCGGGGGAGGGGGAGTAGACTATGGCTACACCTTC.